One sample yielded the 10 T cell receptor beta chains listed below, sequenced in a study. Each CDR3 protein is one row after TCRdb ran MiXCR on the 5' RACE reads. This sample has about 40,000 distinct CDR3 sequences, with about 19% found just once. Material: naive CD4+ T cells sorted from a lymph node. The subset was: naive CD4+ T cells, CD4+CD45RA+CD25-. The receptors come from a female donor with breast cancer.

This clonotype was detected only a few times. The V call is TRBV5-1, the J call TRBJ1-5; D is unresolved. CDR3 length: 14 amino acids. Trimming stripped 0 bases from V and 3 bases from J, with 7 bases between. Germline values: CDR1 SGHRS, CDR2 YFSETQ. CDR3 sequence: CASSLEFPNQPQHF. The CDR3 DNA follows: TGCGCCAGCAGCTTGGAATTTCCCAATCAGCCCCAGCATTTT.

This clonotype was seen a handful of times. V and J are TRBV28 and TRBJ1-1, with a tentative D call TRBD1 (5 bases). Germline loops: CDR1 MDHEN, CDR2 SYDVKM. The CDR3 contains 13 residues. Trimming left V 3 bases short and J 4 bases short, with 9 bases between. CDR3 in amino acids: CASSFRDGTEAFF. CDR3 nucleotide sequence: TGTGCCAGCAGTTTCAGGGACGGCACTGAAGCTTTCTTT.

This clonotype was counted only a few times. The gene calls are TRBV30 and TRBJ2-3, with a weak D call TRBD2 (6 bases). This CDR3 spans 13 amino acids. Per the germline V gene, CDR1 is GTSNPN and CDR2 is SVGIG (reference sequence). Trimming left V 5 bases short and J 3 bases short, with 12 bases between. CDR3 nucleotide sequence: TGTGCCTGGTCCCTCGGGGGAACAGATACGCAGTATTTT. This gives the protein CAWSLGGTDTQYF.

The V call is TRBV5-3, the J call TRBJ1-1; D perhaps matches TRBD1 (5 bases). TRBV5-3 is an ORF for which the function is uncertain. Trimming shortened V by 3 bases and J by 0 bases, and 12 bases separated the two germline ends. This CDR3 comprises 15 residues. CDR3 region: CARSWDGPLNTEAFF. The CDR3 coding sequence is TGTGCCAGAAGCTGGGACGGCCCTTTGAACACTGAAGCTTTCTTT.

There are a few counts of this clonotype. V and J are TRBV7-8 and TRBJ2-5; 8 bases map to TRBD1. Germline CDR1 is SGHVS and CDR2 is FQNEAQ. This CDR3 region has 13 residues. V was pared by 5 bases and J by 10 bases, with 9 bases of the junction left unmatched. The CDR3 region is CASSQQGVAVQYF. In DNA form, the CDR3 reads TGTGCCAGCAGCCAACAGGGGGTTGCTGTCCAGTACTTC.

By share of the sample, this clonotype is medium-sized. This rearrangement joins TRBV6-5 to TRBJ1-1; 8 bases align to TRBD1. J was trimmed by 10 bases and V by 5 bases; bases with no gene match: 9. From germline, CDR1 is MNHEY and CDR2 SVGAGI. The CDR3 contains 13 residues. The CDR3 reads CASSLAGGRTAFF. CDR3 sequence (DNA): TGTGCCAGCAGTCTTGCAGGGGGCCGTACAGCTTTCTTT.

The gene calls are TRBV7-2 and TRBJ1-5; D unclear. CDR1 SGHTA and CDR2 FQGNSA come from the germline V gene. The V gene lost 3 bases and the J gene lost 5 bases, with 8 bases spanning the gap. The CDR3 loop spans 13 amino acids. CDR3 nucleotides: TGTGCCAGCAGCTTTCTTATCGATCAGCCCCAGCATTTT. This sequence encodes CASSFLIDQPQHF. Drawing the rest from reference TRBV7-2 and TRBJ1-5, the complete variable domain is GAGVSQSPSNKVTEKGKDVELRCDPISGHTALYWYRQSLGQGLEFLIYFQGNSAPDKSGLPSDRFSAERTGGSVSTLTIQRTQQEDSAVYLCASSFLIDQPQHFGDGTRLSIL.

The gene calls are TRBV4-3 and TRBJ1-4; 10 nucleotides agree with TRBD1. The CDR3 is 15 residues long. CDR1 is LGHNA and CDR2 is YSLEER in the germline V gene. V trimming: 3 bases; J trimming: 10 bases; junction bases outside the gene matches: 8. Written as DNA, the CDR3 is TGCGCCAGCAGCCAGAGTTCCGGGACAGGGGTAAAACTGTTTTTT. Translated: CASSQSSGTGVKLFF.

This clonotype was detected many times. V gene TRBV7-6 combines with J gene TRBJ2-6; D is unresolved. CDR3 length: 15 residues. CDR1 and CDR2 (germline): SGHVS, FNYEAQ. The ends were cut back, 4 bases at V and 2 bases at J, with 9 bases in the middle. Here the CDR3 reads CASSSVNTGANVLTF. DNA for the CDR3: TGTGCCAGCAGCTCTGTGAACACTGGGGCCAACGTCCTGACTTTC.

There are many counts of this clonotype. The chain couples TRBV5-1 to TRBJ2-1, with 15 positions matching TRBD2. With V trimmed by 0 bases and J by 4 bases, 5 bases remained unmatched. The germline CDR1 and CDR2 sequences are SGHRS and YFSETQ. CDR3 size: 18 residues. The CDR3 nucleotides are TGCGCCAGCAGCTTGGGTCTAGGACTAGCGGGAGGGTACAATGAGCAGTTCTTC. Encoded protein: CASSLGLGLAGGYNEQFF.